This T cell receptor (beta chain) is from a study of OX40 agonist ivuxolimab in advanced cancers. The study, taken as a whole, reports: At doses 0.1 to 3.0 mg/kg, CD4+ and CD8+ clones expanded.

In the case of this clone: Its antigen is unknown.

This CDR3 has 16 residues. V shed 2 bases and J 2 bases; nucleotides not matched to a gene: 9. Per germline, CDR1 SGHVS and CDR2 FQNEAQ. Produced via immunoSEQ multiplex PCR; TCRdb's table is partial and in-frame only. The sample lists over 20,000 clones, about 85% occurring once. The chain is built from TRBV7-8 and TRBJ2-7, with TRBD1 identical over 7 bases. The origin of this receptor is an adult with an advanced solid tumor such as melanoma, head and neck, liver or kidney cancer. Sequenced here: CD4+ or CD8+ T cells sorted from blood, sampled in a trial of the OX40 agonist ivuxolimab. The CDR3 region is CASSLTNLQGTYEQYF. CDR3 DNA sequence: TGTGCCAGCAGCTTAACCAACCTACAGGGGACCTACGAGCAGTACTTC.